This TCR beta chain comes out of a study of siplizumab effects on memory and regulatory T cells. V gave up 2 bases and J gave up 8 bases, with 7 bases separating them. Germline assignment: CDR1 MNHNS and CDR2 SASEGT. CDR3 length: 12 residues. Method: immunoSEQ multiplex PCR; TCRdb's copy keeps in-frame clones and lacks some. The profile covers some 100,000 clones, with 75% to 95% appearing a single time and more than 2.5% taken by the ten largest. Input material: CD4+ T cells sorted from blood. The sequence was collected from a human donor in good health. Some clones in this sample may be carry-over from other donors' samples. The rearrangement uses TRBV6-1 and TRBJ2-1; unclear D gene. This chain's CDR3 is CASSELSDEQFF. The CDR3 DNA reads as TGTGCCAGCAGTGAACTTTCAGATGAGCAGTTCTTC.